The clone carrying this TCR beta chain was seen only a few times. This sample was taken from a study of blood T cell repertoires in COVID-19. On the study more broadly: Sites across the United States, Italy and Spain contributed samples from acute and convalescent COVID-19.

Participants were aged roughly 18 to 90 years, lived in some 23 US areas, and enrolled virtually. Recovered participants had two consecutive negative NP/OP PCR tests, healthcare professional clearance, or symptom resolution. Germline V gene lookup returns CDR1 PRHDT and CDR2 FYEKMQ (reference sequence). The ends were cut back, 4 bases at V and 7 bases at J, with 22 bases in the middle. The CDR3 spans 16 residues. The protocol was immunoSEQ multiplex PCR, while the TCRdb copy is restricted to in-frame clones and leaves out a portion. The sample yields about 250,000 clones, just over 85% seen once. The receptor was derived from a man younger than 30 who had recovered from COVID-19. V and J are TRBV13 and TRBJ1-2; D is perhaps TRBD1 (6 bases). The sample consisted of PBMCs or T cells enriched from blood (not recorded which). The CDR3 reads CASSSGHSQGYLGYTF. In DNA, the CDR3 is TGTGCCAGCAGCTCGGGACATTCACAAGGGTACCTTGGCTACACCTTC. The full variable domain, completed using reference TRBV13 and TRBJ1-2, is AAGVIQSPRHLIKEKRETATLKCYPIPRHDTVYWYQQGPGQDPQFLISFYEKMQSDKGSIPDRFSAQQFSDYHSELNMSSLELGDSALYFCASSSGHSQGYLGYTFGSGTRLTVV.